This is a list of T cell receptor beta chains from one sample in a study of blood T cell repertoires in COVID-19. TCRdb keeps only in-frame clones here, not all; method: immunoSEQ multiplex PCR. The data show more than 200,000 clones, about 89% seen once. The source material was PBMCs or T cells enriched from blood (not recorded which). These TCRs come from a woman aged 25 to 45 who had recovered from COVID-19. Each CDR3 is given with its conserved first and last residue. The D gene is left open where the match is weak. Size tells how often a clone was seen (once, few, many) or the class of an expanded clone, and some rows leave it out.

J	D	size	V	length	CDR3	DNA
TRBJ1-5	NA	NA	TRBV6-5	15	CASATGLRYNQPQHF	TGTGCCAGCGCTACAGGGCTAAGGTACAATCAGCCCCAGCATTTT
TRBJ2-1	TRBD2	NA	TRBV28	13	CASSSGLAGEQFF	TGTGCCAGCAGTTCCGGACTAGCTGGTGAGCAGTTCTTC
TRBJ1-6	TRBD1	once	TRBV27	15	CATARDREYDSPLHF	TGTGCCACCGCCCGGGACAGGGAGTATGATTCACCCCTCCACTTT
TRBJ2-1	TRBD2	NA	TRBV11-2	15	CASSPRAGGRNEQFF	TGTGCCAGCAGCCCCCGGGCGGGAGGGCGGAATGAGCAGTTCTTC
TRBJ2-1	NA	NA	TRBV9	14	CASSVGDSYNEQFF	TGTGCCAGCAGCGTCGGAGATTCCTACAATGAGCAGTTCTTC
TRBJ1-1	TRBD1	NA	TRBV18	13	CASSPGDSFEAFF	TGTGCCAGCTCACCAGGGGACAGCTTTGAAGCTTTCTTT
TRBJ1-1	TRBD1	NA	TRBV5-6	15	CASSRRTGVTTEAFF	TGTGCCAGCTCCCGACGGACAGGGGTTACCACTGAAGCTTTCTTT
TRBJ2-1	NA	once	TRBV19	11	CASSYGIEQFF	TGTGCCAGTAGTTACGGGATTGAGCAGTTCTTC
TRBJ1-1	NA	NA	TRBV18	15	CASSPAQGMNTEAFF	TGTGCCAGCTCGCCTGCACAGGGAATGAACACTGAAGCTTTCTTT
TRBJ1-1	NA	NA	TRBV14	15	CASSPDGGPNTEAFF	TGTGCCAGCAGCCCGGACGGGGGACCAAACACTGAAGCTTTCTTT
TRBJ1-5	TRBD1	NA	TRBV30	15	CAWSVGTGVGQPQHF	TGTGCCTGGAGTGTAGGGACAGGGGTGGGTCAGCCCCAGCATTTT
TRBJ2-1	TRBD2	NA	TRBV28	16	CASSIPTSVTYNEQFF	TGTGCCAGCAGCATACCGACTAGCGTAACCTACAATGAGCAGTTCTTC
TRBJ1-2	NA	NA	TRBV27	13	CASSEGWAGGYTF	TGTGCCAGCAGTGAGGGGTGGGCGGGAGGCTACACCTTC
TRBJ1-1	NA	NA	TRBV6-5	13	CASSLGSATEAFF	TGTGCCAGCAGTTTGGGCTCCGCCACTGAAGCTTTCTTT
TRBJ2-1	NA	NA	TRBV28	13	CASQDSSLNEQFF	TGTGCCAGCCAAGACTCCTCTCTGAATGAGCAGTTCTTC
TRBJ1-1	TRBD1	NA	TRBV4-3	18	CASSQEGGAGQVDTEAFF	TGCGCCAGCAGCCAAGAAGGGGGGGCGGGACAGGTGGACACTGAAGCTTTCTTT
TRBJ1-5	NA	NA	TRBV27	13	CASSLGPLQPQHF	TGTGCCAGCAGTTTGGGCCCCTTGCAGCCCCAGCATTTT
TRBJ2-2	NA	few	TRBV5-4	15	CASSLGRGNTGELFF	TGTGCCAGCAGCCTGGGCCGGGGGAACACCGGGGAGCTGTTTTTT
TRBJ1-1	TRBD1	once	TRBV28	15	CASNPGQRRGTEAFF	TGTGCCAGCAATCCGGGACAGCGGCGGGGCACTGAAGCTTTCTTT
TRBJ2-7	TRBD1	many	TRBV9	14	CASSVGDRVYEQYF	TGTGCCAGCAGCGTAGGGGACAGGGTCTACGAGCAGTACTTC
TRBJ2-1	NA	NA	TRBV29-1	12	CSVRSGPNEQFF	TGCAGCGTACGCTCAGGTCCCAATGAGCAGTTCTTC
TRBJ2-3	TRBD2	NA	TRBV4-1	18	CASSQGTSSGTSTDTQYF	TGCGCCAGCAGCCAAGGGACTTCTAGCGGGACTAGCACAGATACGCAGTATTTT
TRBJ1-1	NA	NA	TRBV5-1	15	CASSKDRAINTEAFF	TGCGCCAGCAGCAAGGACAGAGCTATAAACACTGAAGCTTTCTTT
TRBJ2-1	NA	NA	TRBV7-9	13	CAIPQRGTDEQFF	TGTGCCATCCCACAGAGGGGGACGGATGAGCAGTTCTTC
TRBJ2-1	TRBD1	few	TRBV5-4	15	CASRIDRDPYNEQFF	TGTGCCAGCAGAATCGACAGGGACCCCTACAATGAGCAGTTCTTC
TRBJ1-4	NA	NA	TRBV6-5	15	CASTDRTVSNEKLFF	TGTGCCAGCACCGACCGGACAGTATCTAATGAAAAACTGTTTTTT
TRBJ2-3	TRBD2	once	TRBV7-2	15	CASSLGASGTDTQYF	TGTGCCAGCAGCTTGGGAGCTAGCGGTACAGATACGCAGTATTTT
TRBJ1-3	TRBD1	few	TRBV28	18	CASQGIRQGLLSGNTIYF	TGTGCCAGCCAAGGGATAAGACAGGGGCTCCTCTCTGGAAACACCATATATTTT
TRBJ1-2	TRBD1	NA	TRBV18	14	CASSPRDRGYGYTF	TGTGCCAGCTCACCACGGGACAGGGGTTATGGCTACACCTTC
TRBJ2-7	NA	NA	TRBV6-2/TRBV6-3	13	CASSYPIRGEQYF	TGTGCCAGCAGTTACCCGATAAGGGGGGAGCAGTACTTC
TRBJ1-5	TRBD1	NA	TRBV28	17	CASSPGGTGSINQPQHF	TGTGCCAGCAGCCCAGGGGGCACAGGGTCCATCAATCAGCCCCAGCATTTT
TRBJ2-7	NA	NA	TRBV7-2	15	CASSLDLSVSYEQYF	TGTGCCAGCAGCTTAGATTTGTCAGTTTCCTACGAGCAGTACTTC
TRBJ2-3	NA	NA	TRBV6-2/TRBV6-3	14	CASSYSSSVDTQYF	TGTGCCAGCAGTTACTCATCCTCTGTAGATACGCAGTATTTT
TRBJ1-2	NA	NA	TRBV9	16	CASSVDEEDYNYGYTF	TGTGCCAGCAGCGTAGACGAAGAGGACTATAACTATGGCTACACCTTC
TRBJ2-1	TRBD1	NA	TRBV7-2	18	CASSLAGTGRRSYNEQFF	TGTGCCAGCAGCTTAGCTGGGACAGGACGGAGGTCCTACAATGAGCAGTTCTTC
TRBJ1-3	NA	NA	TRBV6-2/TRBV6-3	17	CASSRPPGQLSGNTIYF	TGTGCCAGCAGCCGCCCCCCAGGACAGCTCTCTGGAAACACCATATATTTT
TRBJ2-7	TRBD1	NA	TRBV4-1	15	CASSQADRGGYEQYF	TGCGCCAGCAGCCAAGCCGACAGGGGGGGCTACGAGCAGTACTTC
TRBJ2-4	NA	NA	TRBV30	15	CAWSVSLLAKNIQYF	TGTGCCTGGAGTGTTTCTCTTCTAGCCAAAAACATTCAGTACTTC
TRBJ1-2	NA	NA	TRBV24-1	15	CATSDRTARYSGYTF	TGTGCCACCAGTGATCGGACAGCCCGGTATAGTGGCTACACCTTC
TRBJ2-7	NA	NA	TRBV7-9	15	CASSLARPTPEGLLF	TGTGCCAGCAGCCTAGCTAGACCGACACCGGAAGGACTCCTCTTC
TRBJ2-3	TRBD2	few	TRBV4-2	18	CASSLLAGGGASTDTQYF	TGTGCCAGCAGTCTACTAGCGGGAGGGGGGGCTAGCACAGATACGCAGTATTTT
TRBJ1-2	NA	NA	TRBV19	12	CASTTANYGYTF	TGTGCCAGTACTACAGCTAACTATGGCTACACCTTC
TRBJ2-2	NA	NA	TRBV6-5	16	CASSYSVGHLTGELFF	TGTGCCAGCAGTTACTCGGTGGGACATCTTACCGGGGAGCTGTTTTTT
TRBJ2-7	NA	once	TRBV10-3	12	CAIGKDNYEQYF	TGTGCCATCGGAAAGGACAACTACGAGCAGTACTTC
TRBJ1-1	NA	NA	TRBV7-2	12	CASSFVSTEAFF	TGTGCCAGCAGCTTCGTTAGCACTGAAGCTTTCTTT
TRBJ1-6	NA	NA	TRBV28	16	CASSLSNSGGYSPLHF	TGTGCCAGCAGTTTATCCAACAGTGGCGGGTATTCACCCCTCCACTTT
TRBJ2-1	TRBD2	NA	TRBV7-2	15	CASSLTSGIGNEQFF	TGTGCCAGCAGCTTAACTAGCGGGATAGGAAATGAGCAGTTCTTC
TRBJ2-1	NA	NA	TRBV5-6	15	CASSLQVISYNEQFF	TGTGCCAGCAGCTTGCAGGTTATATCCTACAATGAGCAGTTCTTC
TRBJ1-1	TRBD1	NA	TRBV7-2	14	CASSPGQAGSEAFF	TGTGCCAGCAGCCCGGGACAGGCGGGGTCTGAAGCTTTCTTT
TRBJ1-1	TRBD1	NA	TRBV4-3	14	CASSPSQGIGEAFF	TGCGCCAGCAGCCCTTCACAGGGGATAGGTGAAGCTTTCTTT
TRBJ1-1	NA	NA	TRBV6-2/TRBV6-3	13	CASSYSSNTEAFF	TGTGCCAGCAGTTACTCCTCGAACACTGAAGCTTTCTTT
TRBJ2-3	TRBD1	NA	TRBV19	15	CASGPRGQFTDTQYF	TGTGCCAGTGGCCCGAGGGGACAGTTTACAGATACGCAGTATTTT
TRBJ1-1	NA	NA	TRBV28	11	CASLMNTEAFF	TGTGCCAGCCTAATGAACACTGAAGCTTTCTTT
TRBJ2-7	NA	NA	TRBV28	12	CASSLLGGGQYF	TGTGCCAGCAGTTTACTAGGGGGTGGGCAGTACTTC
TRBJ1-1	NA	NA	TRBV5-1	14	CASSLDRANSRAFF	TGCGCCAGCAGCTTGGACAGGGCCAACTCCAGAGCTTTCTTT
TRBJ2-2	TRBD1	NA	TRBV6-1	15	CASSEGTGWAGELFF	TGTGCCAGCAGTGAGGGGACAGGGTGGGCCGGGGAGCTGTTTTTT
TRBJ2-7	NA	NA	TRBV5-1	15	CASSNPGDSIYEQYF	TGCGCCAGCAGTAATCCTGGGGACTCCATCTACGAGCAGTACTTC
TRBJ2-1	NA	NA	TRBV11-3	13	CASSLRSESGQFF	TGTGCCAGCAGCTTAAGGTCAGAGAGCGGGCAGTTCTTC
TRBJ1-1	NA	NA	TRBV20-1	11	CSAGRRTEAFF	TGCAGTGCTGGGAGGCGCACTGAAGCTTTCTTT